The rows below give T cell receptor beta chains drawn from one sample of a study of neurological immune-mediated disorders. TCRdb re-analysed the 5' RACE reads in MiXCR, keeping a single row per CDR3 protein. This sample carries over 90,000 distinct CDR3 sequences, more than 10% of them seen once, and the ten largest clones take more than 2.5%. The sample taken for sequencing was PBMCs. The receptors come from a female donor with HTLV-1-associated myelopathy (HAM/TSP). Each CDR3 is given with its conserved first and last residue. Each record gives: J gene, clone size, V gene, D gene, CDR3 protein, CDR3 DNA. A D gene is named only where the DNA matches it firmly. Clone size is given for some rows only: seen once, a few or many times, or a class if the clone is expanded.

TRBJ2-3 | many | TRBV20-1 | . | CSASPGSRDSSSTDTQYF | TGCAGTGCTTCTCCCGGGAGCCGGGACAGTTCTAGCACAGATACGCAGTATTTT
TRBJ2-4 | many | TRBV5-6 | TRBD1 | CASSLWTGGLLAKNIQYF | TGTGCCAGCAGCCTGTGGACAGGGGGCCTCCTAGCCAAAAACATTCAGTACTTC
TRBJ1-1 | many | TRBV3-1 | . | CASSQGHGETEAFF | TGTGCCAGCAGCCAAGGACATGGGGAAACTGAAGCTTTCTTT
TRBJ1-1 | many | TRBV29-1 | . | CSVSRGNTEAFF | TGCAGCGTTTCCAGGGGGAACACTGAAGCTTTCTTT
TRBJ2-2 | many | TRBV5-1 | TRBD1 | CASSPQGAGSNTGELFF | TGCGCCAGCAGCCCCCAGGGGGCGGGGTCAAACACCGGGGAGCTGTTTTTT
TRBJ2-3 | few | TRBV5-1 | TRBD2 | CASSLGLAGASDTQYF | TGCGCCAGCAGCTTAGGACTAGCGGGGGCGTCAGATACGCAGTATTTT
TRBJ2-3 | many | TRBV9 | TRBD2 | CASSARTETSGGGRTDTQYF | TGTGCCAGCAGCGCCCGGACCGAGACTAGCGGGGGAGGCCGCACAGATACGCAGTATTTT
TRBJ2-1 | . | TRBV18 | TRBD2 | CASSPLAGDYNEQFF | TGTGCCAGCTCTCCTCTAGCGGGGGACTACAATGAGCAGTTCTTC
TRBJ2-3 | many | TRBV5-1 | . | CASSPRRITDTQYF | TGCGCCAGCAGCCCCCGACGGATCACAGATACGCAGTATTTT
TRBJ2-5 | few | TRBV20-1 | TRBD2 | CSALRGKWEETQYF | TGCAGTGCACTGCGGGGGAAGTGGGAAGAGACCCAGTACTTC
TRBJ2-3 | many | TRBV20-1 | . | CSARGVATDTQYF | TGCAGTGCTAGGGGGGTGGCCACAGATACGCAGTATTTT
TRBJ2-2 | many | TRBV5-1 | TRBD2 | CASSVPQRGSNTGELFF | TGCGCCAGCAGCGTGCCACAGCGGGGGTCGAACACCGGGGAGCTGTTTTTT
TRBJ2-5 | many | TRBV20-1 | TRBD2 | CSARVILAGPTGTQYF | TGCAGTGCTAGAGTAATTCTAGCGGGGCCCACCGGGACCCAGTACTTC
TRBJ2-3 | many | TRBV7-9 | TRBD1 | CASSVPGQGLADTQYF | TGTGCCAGCAGCGTTCCGGGACAGGGTTTAGCAGATACGCAGTATTTT
TRBJ2-1 | many | TRBV5-6 | TRBD2 | CASSLKRGNYNEQFF | TGTGCCAGCAGCTTAAAGCGGGGGAACTACAATGAGCAGTTCTTC
TRBJ2-1 | . | TRBV5-1 | TRBD2 | CASSPGLALRGEQFF | TGTGCCAGCAGCCCCGGACTAGCCTTGCGGGGTGAGCAGTTCTTC
TRBJ1-1 | many | TRBV5-1 | . | CASSPSGIEAFF | TGCGCCAGCAGCCCGTCCGGCATAGAAGCTTTCTTT
TRBJ2-1 | many | TRBV20-1 | . | CSAAIVGSSYNEQFF | TGCAGTGCTGCGATAGTGGGGAGCTCCTACAATGAGCAGTTCTTC
TRBJ2-3 | many | TRBV7-2 | TRBD2 | CASSPYRGGPGDTQYF | TGTGCCAGCAGCCCCTACCGGGGAGGGCCAGGGGATACGCAGTATTTT
TRBJ1-2 | . | TRBV30 | TRBD1 | CAWSPKTGFGYTF | TGTGCCTGGAGTCCCAAGACAGGGTTTGGCTACACCTTC
TRBJ2-2 | many | TRBV20-1 | . | CSAREPGGAGELFF | TGCAGTGCTAGAGAGCCCGGAGGGGCCGGGGAGCTGTTTTTT
TRBJ2-3 | many | TRBV7-2 | . | CASSEYDTQYF | TGTGCCAGCAGCGAATACGATACGCAGTATTTT
TRBJ2-7 | many | TRBV7-9 | . | CASSQAGDRIRYEQHF | TGTGCCAGCAGCCAAGCAGGTGACAGGATACGCTACGAGCAGCACTTC
TRBJ1-5 | many | TRBV3-1 | TRBD1 | CASSQDGAGRGYNQPQHF | TGTGCCAGCAGCCAAGATGGTGCTGGCAGGGGGTACAATCAGCCCCAGCATTTT
TRBJ1-5 | many | TRBV2 | . | CASSDRDAGPQHF | TGTGCCAGCAGTGATCGGGACGCAGGGCCCCAGCATTTT
TRBJ2-7 | many | TRBV5-1 | . | CASSAAHDRTGTGYEQYF | TGCGCCAGCAGCGCAGCGCACGATCGCACAGGGACGGGCTACGAGCAGTACTTC
TRBJ2-4 | . | TRBV20-1 | . | CSADVVAKNIQYF | TGCAGTGCTGACGTTGTTGCCAAAAACATTCAGTACTTC
TRBJ2-7 | once | TRBV4-2 | TRBD1 | CDSSHPPGTGVYEQYF | TGTGACAGCAGCCATCCCCCGGGGACAGGGGTTTACGAGCAGTACTTC
TRBJ1-4 | many | TRBV12-3/TRBV12-4 | . | CASSLGGRPPVNEKLFF | TGTGCCAGCAGTTTGGGCGGTCGTCCCCCGGTTAATGAAAAACTGTTTTTT
TRBJ2-7 | many | TRBV6-5 | . | CASSYSRPAWGVGSYEQYF | TGTGCCAGCAGTTACTCGAGACCCGCGTGGGGGGTAGGTAGTTACGAGCAGTACTTC
TRBJ2-7 | many | TRBV20-1 | . | CSASHPEQYF | TGCAGTGCTAGTCATCCCGAGCAGTACTTC
TRBJ2-2 | many | TRBV9 | TRBD2 | CASGRESSPNTGELFF | TGTGCCAGCGGGAGGGAATCGAGTCCGAACACCGGGGAGCTGTTTTTT
TRBJ2-2 | many | TRBV5-1 | . | CASTPALGTNTGELFF | TGCGCCAGCACTCCGGCCCTAGGGACGAACACCGGGGAGCTGTTTTTT
TRBJ2-7 | many | TRBV6-2/TRBV6-3 | TRBD2 | CASSTRMGGFAYEQYF | TGTGCCAGCAGTACCCGAATGGGGGGGTTTGCCTACGAGCAGTACTTC
TRBJ2-7 | many | TRBV6-5 | . | CASRLDVSYEQYF | TGTGCCAGCAGATTGGACGTCTCCTACGAGCAGTACTTC
TRBJ2-1 | . | TRBV19 | TRBD2 | CASSIASGYNEQFF | TGTGCCAGTAGTATCGCTAGCGGGTACAATGAGCAGTTCTTC
TRBJ1-2 | many | TRBV5-4 | TRBD1 | CASSRGMDRGSSGYTF | TGTGCCAGCAGCCGGGGAATGGACAGGGGCTCGAGTGGCTACACCTTC
TRBJ1-1 | many | TRBV5-1 | TRBD1 | CASSVDSAGGTEAFF | TGCGCCAGCAGCGTAGATTCCGCAGGGGGCACTGAAGCTTTCTTT
TRBJ2-1 | many | TRBV6-1 | . | CASLVAYNEQFF | TGTGCCAGCTTGGTGGCCTACAATGAGCAGTTCTTC
TRBJ2-1 | many | TRBV5-1 | TRBD2 | CASSLEASGGIEQFF | TGCGCCAGCAGCTTGGAGGCTAGCGGGGGGATTGAGCAGTTCTTC
TRBJ2-7 | many | TRBV25-1 | TRBD1 | CASSGDRGRYEQYF | TGTGCCAGCAGTGGGGACAGGGGTAGGTACGAGCAGTACTTC
TRBJ2-7 | many | TRBV14 | . | CASSQAGTYEQYF | TGTGCCAGCAGCCAGGCCGGAACCTACGAGCAGTACTTC
TRBJ1-5 | many | TRBV20-1 | . | CSAPGVRGGTAGSNQPQHF | TGCAGTGCCCCCGGTGTTAGGGGAGGAACTGCGGGTAGCAATCAGCCCCAGCATTTT
TRBJ2-2 | many | TRBV7-9 | . | CASSFSTGQTGELFF | TGTGCCAGCAGCTTTTCGACAGGTCAAACCGGGGAGCTGTTTTTT
TRBJ2-1 | many | TRBV5-1 | . | CASSLVSTGQFF | TGCGCCAGCAGCTTGGTGTCTACCGGGCAGTTCTTC
TRBJ1-4 | many | TRBV28 | . | CASSLRGVEEKLFF | TGTGCCAGCAGCCTAAGGGGGGTAGAAGAAAAACTGTTTTTT
TRBJ2-1 | few | TRBV27 | . | CASSLAAGGNEQFF | TGTGCCAGCTCACTCGCCGCGGGCGGCAATGAGCAGTTCTTC
TRBJ1-2 | many | TRBV6-1 | . | CASSPTGTGDYGYTF | TGTGCCAGCAGCCCCACAGGGACCGGGGACTATGGCTACACCTTC
TRBJ1-5 | many | TRBV15 | . | CATSRESVSNQPQHF | TGTGCCACCAGCAGAGAGTCGGTGAGCAATCAGCCCCAGCATTTT
TRBJ2-7 | many | TRBV12-3/TRBV12-4 | TRBD2 | CASSLAGRGASYEQYF | TGTGCCAGCAGTTTAGCAGGGCGGGGGGCGTCCTACGAGCAGTACTTC
TRBJ2-5 | many | TRBV7-8 | . | CASTPQGGDETQYF | TGTGCCAGCACCCCACAGGGAGGCGACGAGACCCAGTACTTC
TRBJ2-2 | many | TRBV29-1 | . | CSVEKGTGEEELFF | TGCAGCGTTGAAAAGGGGACTGGTGAGGAGGAGCTGTTTTTT
TRBJ1-1 | many | TRBV29-1 | . | CSVEVGQPNTEAFF | TGCAGCGTTGAGGTTGGACAGCCGAACACTGAAGCTTTCTTT